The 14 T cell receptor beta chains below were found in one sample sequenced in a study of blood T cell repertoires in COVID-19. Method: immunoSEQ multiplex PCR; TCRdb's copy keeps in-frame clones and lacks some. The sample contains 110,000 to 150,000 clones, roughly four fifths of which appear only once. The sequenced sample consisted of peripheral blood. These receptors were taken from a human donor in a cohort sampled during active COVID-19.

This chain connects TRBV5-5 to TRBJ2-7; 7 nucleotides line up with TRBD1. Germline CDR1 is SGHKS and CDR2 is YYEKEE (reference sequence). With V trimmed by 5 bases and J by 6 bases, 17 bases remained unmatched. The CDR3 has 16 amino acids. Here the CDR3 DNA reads TGTGCCAGCAGGTTAATCACAGGGGAACATGTAGCCGAGCAGTACTTC. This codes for CASRLITGEHVAEQYF.

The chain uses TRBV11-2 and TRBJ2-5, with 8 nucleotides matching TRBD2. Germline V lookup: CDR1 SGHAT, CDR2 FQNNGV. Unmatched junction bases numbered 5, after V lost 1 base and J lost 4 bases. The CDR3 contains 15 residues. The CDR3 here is CASSLAGGPSETQYF. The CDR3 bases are TGTGCCAGCAGCTTAGCGGGGGGGCCATCAGAGACCCAGTACTTC.

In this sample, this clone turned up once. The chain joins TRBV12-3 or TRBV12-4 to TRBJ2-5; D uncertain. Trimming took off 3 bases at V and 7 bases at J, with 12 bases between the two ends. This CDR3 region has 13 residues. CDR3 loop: CASSFGDSRTQYF. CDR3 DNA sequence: TGTGCCAGCAGTTTCGGAGATTCGAGGACCCAGTACTTC.

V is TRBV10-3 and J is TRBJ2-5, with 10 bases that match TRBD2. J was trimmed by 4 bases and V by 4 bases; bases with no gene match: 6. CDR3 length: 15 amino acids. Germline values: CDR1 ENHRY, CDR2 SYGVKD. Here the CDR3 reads CAISGGTSVGETQYF. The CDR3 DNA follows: TGTGCCATCAGTGGAGGGACTAGCGTGGGAGAGACCCAGTACTTC.

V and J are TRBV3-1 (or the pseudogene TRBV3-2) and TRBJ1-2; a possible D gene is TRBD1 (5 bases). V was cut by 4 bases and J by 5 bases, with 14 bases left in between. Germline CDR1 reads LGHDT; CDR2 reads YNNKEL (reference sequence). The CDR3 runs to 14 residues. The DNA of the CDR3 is TGTGCCAGCAGCCCCCGAAGGACATCTTATGGCTACACCTTC. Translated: CASSPRRTSYGYTF.

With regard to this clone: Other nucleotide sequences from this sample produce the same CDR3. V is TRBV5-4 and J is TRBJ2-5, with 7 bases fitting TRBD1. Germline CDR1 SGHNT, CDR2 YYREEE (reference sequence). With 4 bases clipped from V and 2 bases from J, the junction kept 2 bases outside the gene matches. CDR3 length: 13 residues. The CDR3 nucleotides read TGTGCCAGCAGCCGGGACAGACAAGAGACCCAGTACTTC. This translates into CASSRDRQETQYF.

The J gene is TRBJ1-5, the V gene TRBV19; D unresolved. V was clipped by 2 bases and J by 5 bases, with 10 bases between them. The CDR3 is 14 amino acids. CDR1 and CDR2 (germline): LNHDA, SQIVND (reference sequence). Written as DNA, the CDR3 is TGTGCCAGTAGTATATACGAGGTCGATCAGCCCCAGCATTTT. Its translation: CASSIYEVDQPQHF.

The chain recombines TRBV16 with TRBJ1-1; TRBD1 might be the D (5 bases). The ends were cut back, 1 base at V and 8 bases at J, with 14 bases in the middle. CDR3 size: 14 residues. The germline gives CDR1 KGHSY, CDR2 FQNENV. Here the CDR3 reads CASSQLRGRGEAFF. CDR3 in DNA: TGTGCCAGCAGCCAATTACGAGGGAGGGGAGAAGCTTTCTTT.

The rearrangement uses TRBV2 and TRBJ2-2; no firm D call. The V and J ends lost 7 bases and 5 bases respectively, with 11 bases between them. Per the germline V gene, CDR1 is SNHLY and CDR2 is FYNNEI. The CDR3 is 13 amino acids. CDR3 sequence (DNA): TGTGCCAGCAATTTCGACTTGACCGGGGAGCTGTTTTTT. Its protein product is CASNFDLTGELFF.

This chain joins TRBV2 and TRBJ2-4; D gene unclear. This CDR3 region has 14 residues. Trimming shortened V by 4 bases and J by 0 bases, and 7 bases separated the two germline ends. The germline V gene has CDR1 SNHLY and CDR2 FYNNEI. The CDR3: CASSGWRAKNIQYF. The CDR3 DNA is TGTGCCAGCAGTGGTTGGAGAGCCAAAAACATTCAGTACTTC.

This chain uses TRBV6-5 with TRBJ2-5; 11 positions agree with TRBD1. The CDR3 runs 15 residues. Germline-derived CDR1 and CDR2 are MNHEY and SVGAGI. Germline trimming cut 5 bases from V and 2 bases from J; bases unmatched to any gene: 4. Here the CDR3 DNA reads TGTGCCAGCAGTCGGACAGGGGGCGTGCAAGAGACCCAGTACTTC. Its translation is CASSRTGGVQETQYF.

CDR3 protein: CASSNPGGTNEKLFF. The CDR3 DNA sequence: TGTGCCAGCAGCAACCCAGGGGGAACTAATGAAAAACTGTTTTTT. This chain connects TRBV7-9 to TRBJ1-4; 7 nucleotides line up with TRBD1. Germline loops: CDR1 SEHNR, CDR2 FQNEAQ (reference sequence). The CDR3 contains 15 residues. J was trimmed by 1 base and V by 5 bases; bases with no gene match: 4.

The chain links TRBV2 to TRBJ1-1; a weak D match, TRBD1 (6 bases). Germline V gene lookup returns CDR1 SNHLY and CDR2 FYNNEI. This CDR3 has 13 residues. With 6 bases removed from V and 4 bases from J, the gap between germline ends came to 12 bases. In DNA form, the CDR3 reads TGTGCCAGCAGCGACACAGGGTTCACTGAAGCTTTCTTT. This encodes CASSDTGFTEAFF.

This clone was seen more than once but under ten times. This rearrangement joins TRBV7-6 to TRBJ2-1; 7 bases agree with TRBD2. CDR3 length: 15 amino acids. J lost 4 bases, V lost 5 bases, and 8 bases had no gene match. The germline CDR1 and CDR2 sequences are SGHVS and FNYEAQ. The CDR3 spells CASSSPGLRYNEQFF. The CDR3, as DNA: TGTGCCAGCAGCAGTCCGGGACTAAGGTACAATGAGCAGTTCTTC.